Each of the 26 T cell receptor beta chains below was sequenced from the same sample in a study of shared clonotypes between healthy human individuals. TCRdb keeps only in-frame clones here, not all; method: immunoSEQ multiplex PCR. The data hold under 1,100,000 clones, with about 75% observed a single time. Material for sequencing was memory CD4+ T cells sorted from blood. Subset indicated: CD45RA-negative fraction. The origin of the receptors is a man aged 18 to 29 in good health.

The chain recombines TRBV6-5 with TRBJ2-7; 7 positions agree with TRBD1. J was trimmed by 5 bases and V by 6 bases; bases with no gene match: 7. Germline V gives CDR1 MNHEY, CDR2 SVGAGI. This CDR3 contains 13 residues. The CDR3 coding sequence is TGTGCCAGCAGGTCCCAGGGGGACCACGAGCAGTACTTC. Protein: CASRSQGDHEQYF.

This clone was counted ten times or more. The rearrangement joins TRBV30 to TRBJ1-2; 9 positions match TRBD1. V trimming: 5 bases; J trimming: 0 bases; junction bases outside the gene matches: 10. The germline gives CDR1 GTSNPN, CDR2 SVGIG (reference sequence). The CDR3 extends over 16 amino acids. CDR3 DNA: TGTGCCTGGCTCCGGGACAGGGCTCTCTCTAACTATGGCTACACCTTC. It encodes CAWLRDRALSNYGYTF.

The gene calls are TRBV30 and TRBJ1-6; 11 bases are a match to TRBD1. Germline CDR1 and CDR2: GTSNPN and SVGIG (reference sequence). Trimming took 4 bases from V and 7 from J; bases not matched to a gene: 3. The CDR3 length is 14 residues. For the CDR3, the DNA is TGTGCCTGGACTAGGGACAGGGGGAATTCACCCCTCCACTTT. Its translation: CAWTRDRGNSPLHF.

The rearrangement uses TRBV11-2 and TRBJ2-1; unclear D gene. The CDR3 is made up of 13 amino acids. CDR1 and CDR2 (germline): SGHAT, FQNNGV. The germline V and J ends were trimmed by 1 base and 6 bases, with 7 bases remaining between them. CDR3 protein: CASSLGVRNEQFF. CDR3 coding DNA: TGTGCCAGCAGCTTAGGGGTTCGCAATGAGCAGTTCTTC.

This clone was detected only a few times. The chain combines TRBV30 with TRBJ1-5, with D tentatively TRBD1 (5 bases). The germline V and J ends were trimmed by 3 bases and 6 bases, with 15 bases remaining between them. The length of the CDR3 is 14 residues. Germline V gives CDR1 GTSNPN, CDR2 SVGIG (reference sequence). The CDR3 DNA is TGTGCCTGGAGCCGGAACAACCAGGGTCAGCCCCAGCATTTT. Translated, it gives CAWSRNNQGQPQHF.

The genes are TRBV7-9 and TRBJ2-7; a possible D gene is TRBD1 (5 bases). The CDR3 is made up of 14 amino acids. V shed 3 bases and J shed 2 bases, with 11 bases lying between them. Germline CDR1 reads SEHNR; CDR2 reads FQNEAQ (reference sequence). CDR3 sequence: CASSFPSGPYEQYF. The CDR3 nucleotides are TGTGCCAGCAGCTTTCCATCAGGGCCCTACGAGCAGTACTTC.

In its sample, this clone was seen a few times. The V gene is TRBV11-3, the J gene TRBJ2-1; a weak D match, TRBD2 (7 bases). From germline, CDR1 is SGHNT and CDR2 YENEEA. Trimming cost V 4 bases and J 7 bases, with 26 bases left between them. The CDR3 runs to 18 residues. CDR3 in amino acids: CASSSRWASGGSGNEQFF. The DNA for the CDR3 is TGTGCCAGCAGCTCCCGATGGGCGTCGGGGGGCTCCGGTAATGAGCAGTTCTTC.

This chain links TRBV7-9 with TRBJ2-2; 12 positions agree with TRBD2. Germline CDR1 reads SEHNR; CDR2 reads FQNEAQ (reference sequence). The J segment lost 2 bases and the V segment lost 5 bases, leaving 12 bases of the junction unmatched. This CDR3 has 19 residues. The CDR3 protein is CASSKRPLLAGGNTGELFF. CDR3 DNA: TGTGCCAGCAGCAAAAGGCCCCTACTAGCGGGAGGAAACACCGGGGAGCTGTTTTTT.

V gene TRBV7-6 combines with J gene TRBJ1-5; D is possibly TRBD1 (6 bases). The CDR3 extends over 15 amino acids. Germline CDR1 SGHVS, CDR2 FNYEAQ. With 2 bases removed from V and 3 bases from J, the gap between germline ends came to 11 bases. The CDR3 is CASSLSPGDNQPQHF. The CDR3 DNA follows: TGTGCCAGCAGCTTAAGTCCAGGGGACAATCAGCCCCAGCATTTT.

This clone was seen a few times. The V gene is TRBV29-1, the J gene TRBJ1-4, with no clear D. The CDR3 has 12 residues. The germline V gene has CDR1 SQVTM and CDR2 ANQGSEA. V lost 7 bases and J lost 3, with 9 bases in between. The CDR3 loop is CSGASPNEKLFF. CDR3 coding DNA: TGCAGCGGAGCGAGCCCTAATGAAAAACTGTTTTTT.

This clone was counted between two and nine times. V usage is TRBV7-2 and J usage is TRBJ1-6; 7 bases are shared with TRBD1. V shed 5 bases and J 9 bases; nucleotides not matched to a gene: 10. CDR1 and CDR2 from the germline V gene are SGHTA and FQGNSA. The CDR3 totals 15 residues. The CDR3 loop reads CASSPGQGGSSPLHF. CDR3 DNA sequence: TGTGCCAGCAGCCCGGGACAAGGGGGCTCTTCACCCCTCCACTTT.

The V call is TRBV4-3, the J call TRBJ2-1; 7 nucleotides line up with TRBD2. Per the germline V gene, CDR1 is LGHNA and CDR2 is YSLEER. Germline trimming cut 0 bases from V and 3 bases from J; bases unmatched to any gene: 8. This CDR3 is built from 17 residues. The CDR3 DNA reads TGCGCCAGCAGCCAAGATGTGGGGACTACGCTCTACAATGAGCAGTTCTTC. As protein: CASSQDVGTTLYNEQFF.

This chain connects TRBV11-3 to TRBJ2-6, with TRBD1 matching 8 bases. The CDR3 runs to 19 residues. CDR1 and CDR2 (germline): SGHNT, YENEEA. Germline trimming cut 5 bases from V and 0 bases from J; bases unmatched to any gene: 12. DNA of the CDR3: TGTGCCAGCAGCCCCGGACAGGGAGATACCTCCTCTGGGGCCAACGTCCTGACTTTC. Its protein is CASSPGQGDTSSGANVLTF.

This sequence joins TRBV7-2 and TRBJ2-7, with 7 positions matching TRBD2. Germline values: CDR1 SGHTA, CDR2 FQGNSA. The CDR3 sequence is 16 residues long. The ends lost 4 bases at V and 0 bases at J; junction bases unmatched: 9. CDR3 sequence: CASSSAGTKSSYEQYF. CDR3 nucleotide sequence: TGTGCCAGCAGCTCAGCCGGGACTAAAAGCTCCTACGAGCAGTACTTC.

This clone was detected only a few times. Here the CDR3 DNA reads TGCGCCAGCAGCCCAGGGGGGTTTATGATAGCGGGGGACAATGAGCAGTTCTTC. It translates to CASSPGGFMIAGDNEQFF. V usage is TRBV4-1 and J usage is TRBJ2-1; 9 nucleotides line up with TRBD2. J lost 5 bases, V lost 4 bases, and 15 bases had no gene match. The germline CDR1 and CDR2 sequences are MGHRA and YSYEKL. The CDR3 extends over 18 amino acids.

The chain carries TRBV25-1 and TRBJ2-2; D remains unclear. Looked up from germline, CDR1 is MGHDK and CDR2 is SYGVNS. Trimming shortened V by 7 bases and J by 0 bases, and 12 bases separated the two germline ends. The CDR3 has 15 amino acids. CDR3 coding DNA: TGTGCCAGCAAAGGACCATCCGCGAACACCGGGGAGCTGTTTTTT. Amino acids: CASKGPSANTGELFF.

This chain uses TRBV7-2 with TRBJ2-7, with TRBD1 identical over 7 bases. This CDR3 comprises 15 residues. Trimming removed 5 bases from V and 0 bases from J; junction bases left unmatched: 7. From germline, CDR1 is SGHTA and CDR2 FQGNSA. The CDR3 is CASSQMTGISYEQYF. The CDR3 region has the DNA TGTGCCAGCAGCCAGATGACAGGGATCTCCTACGAGCAGTACTTC.

V gene TRBV6-6 combines with J gene TRBJ1-5, with TRBD1 as a possible D gene (6 bases). The CDR3 is 13 amino acids. The V gene lost 8 bases and the J gene lost 7 bases, with 15 bases spanning the gap. The V gene's germline CDR1 is MNHNY and CDR2 SVGAGI (reference sequence). CDR3 sequence reads: CASDIGGDQPQHF. CDR3 sequence (DNA): TGTGCCAGCGATATCGGGGGCGACCAGCCCCAGCATTTT.

The J gene is TRBJ2-5, the V gene TRBV2; unclear D gene. Germline assignment: CDR1 SNHLY and CDR2 FYNNEI. The V end lost 5 bases, the J end lost 1 base, and 11 bases lay between the germline ends. This CDR3 is 14 amino acids long. The DNA for the CDR3 is TGTGCCAGCAGTACCCTATGGGGCCAAGAGACCCAGTACTTC. Protein product: CASSTLWGQETQYF.

This clone was recorded a few times. The V and J genes are TRBV6-6 and TRBJ1-2; maybe TRBD1 (5 bases). V dropped 2 bases and J dropped 9 bases, with 10 bases sitting between them. CDR1 and CDR2 (germline): MNHNY, SVGAGI (reference sequence). The CDR3 is 12 residues long. For the CDR3, the DNA is TGTGCCAGCAGTTACCCCAGGGACCGCTACACCTTC. This encodes CASSYPRDRYTF.

The genes are TRBV19 and TRBJ2-1, with D uncertain. The CDR3 sequence is 13 residues long. Per the germline V gene, CDR1 is LNHDA and CDR2 is SQIVND (reference sequence). The V and J ends lost 6 bases and 7 bases respectively, with 13 bases between them. CDR3 protein: CASRNPPGNEQFF. CDR3 bases: TGTGCCAGTAGAAATCCCCCTGGGAATGAGCAGTTCTTC.

The chain is built from TRBV18 and TRBJ2-5; D is ambiguous. Germline V gene sequence: CDR1 KGHSH, CDR2 LQKENI. Deletions cut 3 bases from V and 5 bases from J, with 13 bases between. The CDR3 covers 14 residues. The CDR3 coding sequence is TGTGCCAGCTCACCCGCCGTGGGTGGGGAGACCCAGTACTTC. As protein: CASSPAVGGETQYF.

The rearrangement uses TRBV6-6 and TRBJ2-3; possible D gene TRBD2, 5 bases. The CDR3 is 13 residues long. V lost 10 bases to trimming and J lost 4 bases, with 15 bases between them. CDR1 MNHNY and CDR2 SVGAGI come from the germline V gene (reference sequence). The CDR3 region is CATNRGAPDTQYF. CDR3 sequence (DNA): TGTGCCACCAACCGGGGAGCTCCAGATACGCAGTATTTT.

This sequence joins TRBV7-9 and TRBJ1-1, with unresolved D. Germline V lookup: CDR1 SEHNR, CDR2 FQNEAQ (reference sequence). Trimming left V 5 bases short and J 7 bases short, with 8 bases between. This CDR3 comprises 11 residues. CDR3 amino acids: CASSPRSEAFF. The DNA for the CDR3 is TGTGCCAGCAGCCCTCGGAGTGAAGCTTTCTTT.

V usage is TRBV2 and J usage is TRBJ2-7, with 7 bases matching TRBD2. Trimming at V came to 4 bases and at J to 1 base, leaving 4 bases not matched to a gene. Germline loops: CDR1 SNHLY, CDR2 FYNNEI. The CDR3 consists of 14 residues. CDR3 bases: TGTGCCAGCAGTGTGGGGGAGGGATCCTACGAGCAGTACTTC. Translation gives CASSVGEGSYEQYF.

The chain recombines TRBV7-2 with TRBJ2-5, with TRBD1 as a possible D gene (7 bases). CDR3 length: 19 amino acids. Germline V gives CDR1 SGHTA, CDR2 FQGNSA. Between the trimmed V and J ends, which lost 4 bases and 6 bases, there was a span of 30 bases. CDR3 residues: CASSSLPPAIPGGRKTQYF. In nucleotides, the CDR3 is TGTGCCAGCAGCTCCCTGCCTCCGGCTATACCAGGGGGGCGAAAGACCCAGTACTTC.